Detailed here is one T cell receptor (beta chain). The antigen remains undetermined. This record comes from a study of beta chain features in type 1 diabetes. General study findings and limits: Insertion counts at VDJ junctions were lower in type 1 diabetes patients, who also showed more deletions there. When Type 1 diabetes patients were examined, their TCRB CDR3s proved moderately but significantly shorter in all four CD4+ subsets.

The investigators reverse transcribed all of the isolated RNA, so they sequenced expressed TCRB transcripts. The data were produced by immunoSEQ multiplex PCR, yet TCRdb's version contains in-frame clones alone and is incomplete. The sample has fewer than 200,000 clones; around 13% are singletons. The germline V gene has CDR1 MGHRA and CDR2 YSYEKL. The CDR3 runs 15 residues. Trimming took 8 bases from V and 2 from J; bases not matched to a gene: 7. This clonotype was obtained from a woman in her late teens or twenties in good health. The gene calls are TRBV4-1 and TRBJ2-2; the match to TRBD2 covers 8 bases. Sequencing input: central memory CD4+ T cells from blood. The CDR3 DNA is TGCGCCAGCCGCGGGGGGAGTTTCAACACCGGGGAGCTGTTTTTT. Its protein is CASRGGSFNTGELFF.